The present T cell receptor beta chain was sequenced within a study of blood T cell repertoires in COVID-19. Study overall: Acute and convalescent COVID-19 specimens originated in the United States, Italy and Spain. Sources were T cells, B-cell-depleted T cells, or PBMCs; the material itself was cDNA or gDNA.

TCRdb's copy holds only in-frame clones and misses some; the assay was immunoSEQ multiplex PCR. The sample lists 200,000 to 250,000 clones; approximately 80% were seen once. The length of the CDR3 is 17 residues. Germline CDR1 is KGHSH and CDR2 is LQKENI. V lost 3 bases and J lost 2; bases outside the gene matches: 12. The rearrangement uses TRBV18 and TRBJ1-2, with TRBD1 matching 7 bases. The TCR was taken from a man aged 45-60 years with active or convalescent COVID-19. Material for sequencing was peripheral blood. Here the CDR3 DNA reads TGTGCCAGCTCACCCCCACCCGCGACAGGGACCAACTATGGCTACACCTTC. Translating it yields CASSPPPATGTNYGYTF.